These T cell receptor beta chains were read from a single sample in a study of blood T cell repertoires in COVID-19. Assay: immunoSEQ multiplex PCR; the TCRdb copy retains only in-frame clones and omits some. The sample has 100,000 to 150,000 clones, about 80% seen once. The sample comprised peripheral blood. The receptors originated from a woman aged 45 to 65 with acute or convalescent COVID-19. CDR3s include the opening cysteine and the closing phenylalanine or tryptophan. A D gene is named only where the DNA matches it firmly. Not all rows give a size; the values are once, few, many and, for expanded clones, a class.

TRBJ2-7	.	TRBV6-6	once	TGTGCCAGCAGTCCCTATTTAGACGAGCAGTACTTC	CASSPYLDEQYF
TRBJ1-2	.	TRBV14	.	TGTGCCAGCAGTCGTGATACAGGGTCGAGAGGCTACACCTTC	CASSRDTGSRGYTF
TRBJ1-2	TRBD1	TRBV5-1	.	TGCGCCAGCAGCTTAGGACAGGGCCGAGGCTACACCTTC	CASSLGQGRGYTF
TRBJ2-5	TRBD2	TRBV29-1	.	TGCAGCGTTACGTTAGCGGGTTCAGAGACCCAGTACTTC	CSVTLAGSETQYF
TRBJ2-7	TRBD1	TRBV4-1	.	TGCGCCAGCAGCCAAACGGGGACAGGAATGTTCGAGCAGTACTTC	CASSQTGTGMFEQYF
TRBJ1-1	.	TRBV12-3/TRBV12-4	.	TGTGCCAGCAGTTTTGGGGACTCTGAAGCTTTCTTT	CASSFGDSEAFF
TRBJ1-3	.	TRBV12-3/TRBV12-4	.	TGTGCCAGCAAAGGAGACGGAAACACCATATATTTT	CASKGDGNTIYF
TRBJ2-6	TRBD1	TRBV7-9	.	TGTGCCAGCAGCCCCCCGGGACAGCGCTCTGGGGCCAACGTCCTGACTTTC	CASSPPGQRSGANVLTF
TRBJ1-3	.	TRBV21-1	.	TGTGCCAGCAAATGGGACAGTGATTTCTCTGGAAACACCATATATTTT	CASKWDSDFSGNTIYF
TRBJ2-1	TRBD1	TRBV9	.	TGTGCCAGCAGCGTAGGGGGACAGGGGGTAGGTAATGAGCAGTTCTTC	CASSVGGQGVGNEQFF
TRBJ2-3	.	TRBV7-2	.	TGTGCCAGCAGCCCCTTAATCGTCTATACGCAGTATTTT	CASSPLIVYTQYF
TRBJ1-1	TRBD1	TRBV4-2	few	TGTGCCAGCAGCCAAGATACAGGGGCCTATGAAGCTTTCTTT	CASSQDTGAYEAFF
TRBJ1-2	.	TRBV13	.	TGTGCCAGCAGCTTAGAAGGGGAGGGGAGCTATGGCTACACCTTC	CASSLEGEGSYGYTF
TRBJ2-7	TRBD1	TRBV7-2	.	TGTGCCAGCAGCCGGACAGGGGTCTCCTACGAGCAGTACTTC	CASSRTGVSYEQYF
TRBJ1-1	.	TRBV19	once	TGTGCCAGTAGTAGGACATACAGACGGGAAGCTTTCTTT	CASSRTYRREAFF
TRBJ2-1	.	TRBV7-2	.	TGTGCCAGCAGCCTCACTAGAGCTAGCAATGAGCAGTTCTTC	CASSLTRASNEQFF
TRBJ2-3	.	TRBV7-9	once	TGTGCCAGCAGCTCCGGAGGGTTCATAGATACGCAGTATTTT	CASSSGGFIDTQYF
TRBJ2-5	.	TRBV11-2	.	TGTGCCAGCAGCTTATTAAGTGGGGGGAACCAAGAGACCCAGTACTTC	CASSLLSGGNQETQYF
TRBJ1-2	TRBD1	TRBV19	few	TGTGCCAGTAGTTCCCCCCGCGGGACAGGGGGCCCAGCAAACTATGGCTACACCTTC	CASSSPRGTGGPANYGYTF
TRBJ2-3	TRBD2	TRBV7-3	.	TGTGCCAGCAGCTTAAATTTTCCTAGCGGGGGGGAAGAGGATACGCAGTATTTT	CASSLNFPSGGEEDTQYF
TRBJ2-2	.	TRBV6-5	.	TGTGCCAGCAGGTATAGCGGCCTGTTTTTT	CASRYSGLFF
TRBJ2-7	TRBD1	TRBV12-3/TRBV12-4	many	TGTGCCAGCAGCACCGGGACAGCCTACGAGCAGTACTTC	CASSTGTAYEQYF
TRBJ1-2	.	TRBV19	few	TGTGCCAGTAGTCAGGGCAGGGGATCTGGCTACACCTTC	CASSQGRGSGYTF
TRBJ2-1	.	TRBV3-1/TRBV3-2	.	TGTGCCAGCAGCCGACTGGATAGCGGAGTCTACAATGAGCAGTTCTTC	CASSRLDSGVYNEQFF
TRBJ2-1	.	TRBV5-1	.	TGCGCCAGCAGCTTGAAAGGGGGGGTCTCCTACAATGAGCAGTTCTTC	CASSLKGGVSYNEQFF
TRBJ2-3	.	TRBV11-2	.	TGTGCCAGCAGCCTCAGGGATATAATGTGGACAGATACGCAGTATTTT	CASSLRDIMWTDTQYF
TRBJ2-1	TRBD2	TRBV30	few	TGTGCCTGGAATCTAGCGGACAATGAGCAGTTCTTC	CAWNLADNEQFF
TRBJ2-4	.	TRBV11-2	.	TGTGCCAGCAGTTACAGGGACGTCAAAAACATTCAGTACTTC	CASSYRDVKNIQYF
TRBJ1-6	.	TRBV6-1	.	TGTGCCAGCAGTGAGGAGCCCAGTGATTCACCCCTCCACTTT	CASSEEPSDSPLHF